Listed below are T cell receptor beta chains from one sample, sequenced in a study of T cells expressing NK-cell markers. TCRdb re-called the 5' RACE reads, yielding one record per CDR3 amino acid sequence without DNA. The sample data list 400,000 to 500,000 distinct CDR3 sequences. The specimen sequenced was blood T cells: a sorted CD56 or NKG2C T cell subset, CD4+ or CD8+ T cells, or bulk PBMC T cells (not recorded which). These receptors all come from a woman between 18 and 70 years old in good health. Each CDR3 is given with its conserved first and last residue.

j_call	v_call	cdr3_aa
TRBJ2-3	TRBV20-1	CSASKGGGPGYTQYF
TRBJ1-5	TRBV6-1	CATQRTGGQPQHF
TRBJ2-2	TRBV5-1	CASSTDRGVTGELFF
TRBJ2-7	TRBV20-1	CSAYAGAGLSYEQYF
TRBJ1-6	TRBV3-1	CASSFRTGYNSPLHF
TRBJ2-1	TRBV7-8	CASSWRSYNEQFF
TRBJ1-4	TRBV2	CASSSYSVYEKLFF
TRBJ1-1	TRBV12-3/TRBV12-4	CASSSRRVGGSTEAFF
TRBJ1-4	TRBV4-1	CASSQGDRAESNEKLFF
TRBJ2-1	TRBV20-1	CSAPEAGVPYNEQFF
TRBJ2-5	TRBV20-1	CSARSGTEQETQYF
TRBJ1-5	TRBV7-9	CASSPSGQFNQPQHF